Presented here are 11 T cell receptor beta chains from one specimen sequenced in a study of CD8 T cells in Susac syndrome. RNA in amounts of roughly 0.5 to 1 ug was reverse transcribed with random hexamers. Via MiXCR, TCRdb re-called the immunoSEQ multiplex PCR reads, giving one row per CDR3 protein. Here the sample spans roughly 200,000 distinct CDR3 sequences, 85% to 95% being singletons. Material for sequencing was CD4+ T cells from PBMCs. All receptors come from a human donor in good health.

The V gene is TRBV20-1, the J gene TRBJ1-6; maybe TRBD1 (5 bases). The CDR3 extends over 17 amino acids. Germline V CDR1 and CDR2: DFQATT, SNEGSKA (reference sequence). V lost 0 bases to trimming and J lost 0 bases, with 12 bases between them. CDR3 in amino acids: CSARDLRRGSYNSPLHF. CDR3 bases: TGCAGTGCTAGAGATCTACGGAGGGGCTCCTATAATTCACCCCTCCACTTT.

The CDR3 nucleotides read TGTGCCATCAGTGACGACATCTACGAGCAGTACGTC. It specifies CAISDDIYEQYV. The rearrangement uses TRBV10-3 and TRBJ2-7, with D hard to call. The germline gives CDR1 ENHRY, CDR2 SYGVKD. The CDR3 consists of 12 residues. Trimming took 3 bases from V and 3 from J, leaving 6 bases between them.

This clonotype was counted only a few times. This chain connects TRBV7-6 to TRBJ2-5; no clear D gene. The germline V gene has CDR1 SGHVS and CDR2 FNYEAQ. Trimming removed 6 bases at V and 5 bases at J, with 13 bases between. This CDR3 has 13 amino acids. CDR3 nucleotides: TGTGCCAGCAGGACTGATGCGCGGGAGACCCAGTACTTC. Translating gives CASRTDARETQYF.

The chain links TRBV3-1 to TRBJ1-5; D ambiguous. CDR1 LGHDT and CDR2 YNNKEL come from the germline V gene (reference sequence). The V end was cut by 4 bases, the J end by 4 bases, with 11 bases between. The CDR3 is 14 amino acids. DNA for the CDR3: TGTGCCAGCAGCCCCCGGTGGGGAAATCAGCCCCAGCATTTT. It yields the protein CASSPRWGNQPQHF.

V is TRBV29-1 and J is TRBJ1-1, with D perhaps matching TRBD1 (5 bases). CDR1 and CDR2 (germline): SQVTM, ANQGSEA. V shed 6 bases and J shed 0 bases, with 11 bases lying between them. The CDR3 consists of 13 residues. CDR3 loop: CSVGDGMNTEAFF. The DNA of the CDR3 is TGCAGCGTGGGGGACGGAATGAACACTGAAGCTTTCTTT. The whole variable domain, filled in from reference TRBV29-1 and TRBJ1-1, reads SAVISQKPSRDICQRGTSLTIQCQVDSQVTMMFWYRQQPGQSLTLIATANQGSEATYESGFVIDKFPISRPNLTFSTLTVSNMSPEDSSIYLCSVGDGMNTEAFFGQGTRLTVV.

This clonotype has only one observation. The chain recombines TRBV18 with TRBJ1-6; no firm D call. The germline V gene has CDR1 KGHSH and CDR2 LQKENI. Trimming took 0 bases from V and 7 from J, leaving 1 base between them. This CDR3 is built from 12 residues. In DNA form, the CDR3 reads TGTGCCAGCTCACCACCCAATTCACCCCTCCACTTT. Translating gives CASSPPNSPLHF.

This chain connects TRBV4-3 to TRBJ1-6, with D unresolved. The germline gives CDR1 LGHNA, CDR2 YSLEER. This CDR3 has 12 residues. Trimming took off 8 bases at V and 8 bases at J, with 10 bases between the two ends. Here the CDR3 DNA reads TGCGCCAGCGGGATGGCGGATTCACCCCTCCACTTT. As protein: CASGMADSPLHF.

This chain connects TRBV20-1 to TRBJ2-7, with 7 bases lining up with TRBD2. The germline CDR1 and CDR2 sequences are DFQATT and SNEGSKA (reference sequence). This CDR3 has 13 residues. Trimming cost V 6 bases and J 3 bases; bases outside gene matches: 8. This CDR3 is CSARWGGRYEQYF. In nucleotides, the CDR3 is TGCAGTGCCCGGTGGGGGGGTCGCTACGAGCAGTACTTC.

This rearrangement joins TRBV7-9 to TRBJ1-5; D uncertain. V was pared by 4 bases and J by 7 bases, with 17 bases between. This CDR3 comprises 15 residues. From germline, CDR1 is SEHNR and CDR2 FQNEAQ (reference sequence). CDR3 in DNA: TGTGCCAGCAGCTACGACTCATCCGGGAGGCAGCCCCAGCATTTT. The encoded protein is CASSYDSSGRQPQHF.

V and J are TRBV3-1 and TRBJ2-7; TRBD1 matches at 9 bases. Per germline, CDR1 LGHDT and CDR2 YNNKEL (reference sequence). V shed 7 bases and J 4 bases; nucleotides not matched to a gene: 8. There are 14 residues in the CDR3. The CDR3 reads CASTYRTGAYEQYF. CDR3 DNA: TGTGCCAGCACTTACCGGACAGGGGCTTACGAGCAGTACTTC.

The chain links TRBV27 to TRBJ1-5; D gene unclear. Deletions cut 3 bases from V and 2 bases from J, with 8 bases between. The CDR3 spans 14 residues. The germline gives CDR1 MNHEY, CDR2 SMNVEV (reference sequence). The CDR3 is CASSFSVGNQPQHF. CDR3 in DNA: TGTGCCAGCAGTTTCTCAGTAGGCAATCAGCCCCAGCATTTT.